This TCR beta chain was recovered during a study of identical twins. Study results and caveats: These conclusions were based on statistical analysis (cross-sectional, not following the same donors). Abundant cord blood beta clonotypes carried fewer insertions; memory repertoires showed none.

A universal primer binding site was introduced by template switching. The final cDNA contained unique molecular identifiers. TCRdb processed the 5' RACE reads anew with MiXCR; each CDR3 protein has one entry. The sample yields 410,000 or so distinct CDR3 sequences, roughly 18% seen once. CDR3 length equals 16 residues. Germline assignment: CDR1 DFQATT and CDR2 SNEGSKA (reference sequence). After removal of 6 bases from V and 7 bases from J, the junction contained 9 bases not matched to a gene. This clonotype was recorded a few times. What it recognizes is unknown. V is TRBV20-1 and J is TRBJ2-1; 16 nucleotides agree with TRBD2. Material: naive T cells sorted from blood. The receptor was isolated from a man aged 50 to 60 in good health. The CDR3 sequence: CSAPGTSGRASNEQFF. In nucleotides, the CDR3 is TGCAGTGCGCCTGGGACTAGCGGGAGGGCTAGTAATGAGCAGTTCTTC.